Each of the 10 T cell receptor beta chains below was sequenced from the same sample in a study of blood T cell repertoires in COVID-19. The protocol was immunoSEQ multiplex PCR, while the TCRdb copy is restricted to in-frame clones and leaves out a portion. Among a few hundred thousand clones listed, 80% to 90% were seen once. The sequenced sample was peripheral blood. The origin of the receptors is a woman between 45 and 65 years old who had recovered from COVID-19.

J is TRBJ2-6 and V is TRBV7-2, with D possibly being TRBD1 (5 bases). This CDR3 contains 14 residues. Germline assignment: CDR1 SGHTA and CDR2 FQGNSA. Trimming cost V 3 bases and J 4 bases, with 7 bases left between them. CDR3 amino acids: CASSLKGGANVLTF. Written as DNA, the CDR3 is TGTGCCAGCAGCTTGAAGGGGGGGGCCAACGTCCTGACTTTC.

V and J are TRBV10-3 and TRBJ1-2, with D uncertain. The CDR3 runs to 13 residues. The ends were cut back, 3 bases at V and 4 bases at J, with 9 bases in the middle. CDR1 and CDR2 from the germline V gene are ENHRY and SYGVKD. The CDR3 protein is CAISDSNRYGYTF. CDR3 nucleotides: TGTGCCATCAGTGATAGCAACCGCTATGGCTACACCTTC.

The CDR3 is CAWRRGLAGVETQYF. DNA of the CDR3: TGTGCCTGGAGAAGGGGACTAGCGGGAGTTGAGACCCAGTACTTC. The chain is built from TRBV30 and TRBJ2-5, with TRBD2 identical over 14 bases. The CDR3 has 15 amino acids. The germline V gene encodes CDR1 GTSNPN and CDR2 SVGIG (reference sequence). Losses at the gene ends were 3 bases for V and 5 bases for J; bases not matched to a gene: 5.

The rearrangement joins TRBV5-6 to TRBJ2-3; D may be TRBD1 (6 bases). This CDR3 contains 14 residues. V lost 5 bases and J lost 0, with 10 bases in between. The germline V gene has CDR1 SGHDT and CDR2 YYEEEE. CDR3 nucleotides: TGTGCCAGCAGACAGGGCCCTAGCACAGATACGCAGTATTTT. Amino acids: CASRQGPSTDTQYF.

The genes are TRBV23-1 and TRBJ1-6; D not resolved. TRBV23-1 is given ORF status, its function remaining uncertain. The CDR3 runs 11 residues. With 4 bases removed from V and 8 bases from J, the gap between germline ends came to 3 bases. The CDR3 spells CASSPYSPLHF. In nucleotides, the CDR3 is TGCGCCAGCAGTCCCTATTCACCCCTCCACTTT.

This chain uses TRBV29-1 with TRBJ2-7; 7 bases map to TRBD2. CDR3 length: 15 amino acids. V gave up 7 bases and J gave up 6 bases; unmatched junction bases: 18. Looked up from germline, CDR1 is SQVTM and CDR2 is ANQGSEA. This CDR3 reads CSASLKGGRSGEQYF. The CDR3 region has the DNA TGCAGCGCCTCGCTGAAAGGCGGGAGATCTGGCGAGCAGTACTTC.

J is TRBJ2-7 and V is TRBV18; TRBD2 matches at 8 bases. The germline gives CDR1 KGHSH, CDR2 LQKENI. The CDR3 spans 15 residues. The ends lost 1 base at V and 6 bases at J; junction bases unmatched: 8. The CDR3 DNA sequence: TGTGCCAGCTCACCACAAGCGGGAGTTATCCCCGAGCAGTACTTC. It is translated as CASSPQAGVIPEQYF.

The rearrangement joins TRBV6-5 to TRBJ2-2, with D possibly matching TRBD2 (6 bases). The CDR3 is made up of 14 amino acids. Trimming removed 6 bases at V and 6 bases at J, with 14 bases between. From germline, CDR1 is MNHEY and CDR2 SVGAGI. The CDR3 here is CASSHGGKAGELFF. In DNA form, the CDR3 reads TGTGCCAGCAGCCACGGGGGTAAAGCCGGGGAGCTGTTTTTT.

The chain is built from TRBV11-2 and TRBJ1-3; 9 bases agree with TRBD1. The CDR3 has 18 residues. CDR1 and CDR2 (germline): SGHAT, FQNNGV. Germline trimming cut 0 bases from V and 0 bases from J; bases unmatched to any gene: 6. The CDR3 DNA reads as TGTGCCAGCAGCTTAGATTGGGGACAGGGCTACTCTGGAAACACCATATATTTT. Its translation: CASSLDWGQGYSGNTIYF. Variable domain in full (rest from reference TRBV11-2 and TRBJ1-3): EAGVAQSPRYKIIEKRQSVAFWCNPISGHATLYWYQQILGQGPKLLIQFQNNGVVDDSQLPKDRFSAERLKGVDSTLKIQPAKLEDSAVYLCASSLDWGQGYSGNTIYFGEGSWLTVV.

The chain employs TRBV5-1 and TRBJ1-2; 7 bases are a match to TRBD1. This CDR3 has 15 amino acids. The V segment lost 2 bases and the J segment 5 bases; nucleotides outside the gene matches: 9. Germline V gene sequence: CDR1 SGHRS, CDR2 YFSETQ. DNA of the CDR3: TGCGCCAGCAGCTTCGGGTTCGACAGGGATTATGGCTACACCTTC. Amino acids: CASSFGFDRDYGYTF. Filled out from reference TRBV5-1 and TRBJ1-2, the complete variable domain reads KAGVTQTPRYLIKTRGQQVTLSCSPISGHRSVSWYQQTPGQGLQFLFEYFSETQRNKGNFPGRFSGRQFSNSRSEMNVSTLELGDSALYLCASSFGFDRDYGYTFGSGTRLTVV.